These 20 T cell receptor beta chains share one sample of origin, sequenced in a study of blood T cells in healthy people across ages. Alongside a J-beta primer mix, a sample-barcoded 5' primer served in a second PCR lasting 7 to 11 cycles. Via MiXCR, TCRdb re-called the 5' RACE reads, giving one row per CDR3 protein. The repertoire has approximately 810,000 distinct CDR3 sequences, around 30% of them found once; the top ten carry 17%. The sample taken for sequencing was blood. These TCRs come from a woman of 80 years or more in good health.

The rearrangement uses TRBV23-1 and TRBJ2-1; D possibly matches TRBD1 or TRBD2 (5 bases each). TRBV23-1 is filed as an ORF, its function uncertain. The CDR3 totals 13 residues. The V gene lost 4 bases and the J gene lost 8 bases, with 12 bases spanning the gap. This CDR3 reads CASSRGGWDEQFF. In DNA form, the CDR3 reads TGCGCCAGCAGTCGTGGGGGATGGGATGAGCAGTTCTTC.

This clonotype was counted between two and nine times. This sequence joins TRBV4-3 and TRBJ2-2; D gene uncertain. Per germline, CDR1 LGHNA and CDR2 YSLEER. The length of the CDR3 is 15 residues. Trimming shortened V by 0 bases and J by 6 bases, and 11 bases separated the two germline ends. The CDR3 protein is CASSQEGFVSGELFF. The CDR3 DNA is TGCGCCAGCAGCCAAGAGGGGTTCGTTTCCGGGGAGCTGTTTTTT.

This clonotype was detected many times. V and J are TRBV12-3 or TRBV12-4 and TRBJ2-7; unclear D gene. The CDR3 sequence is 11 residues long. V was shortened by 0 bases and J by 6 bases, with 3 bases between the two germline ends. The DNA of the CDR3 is TGTGCCAGCAGTTTAGCAGGCGAGCAGTACTTC. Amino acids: CASSLAGEQYF.

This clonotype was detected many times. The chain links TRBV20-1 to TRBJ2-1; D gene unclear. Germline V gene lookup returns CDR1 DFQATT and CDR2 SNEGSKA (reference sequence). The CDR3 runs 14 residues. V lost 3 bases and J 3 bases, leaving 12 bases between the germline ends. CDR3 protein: CSASLPGNYNEQFF. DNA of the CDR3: TGCAGTGCTAGTCTTCCAGGCAACTACAATGAGCAGTTCTTC.

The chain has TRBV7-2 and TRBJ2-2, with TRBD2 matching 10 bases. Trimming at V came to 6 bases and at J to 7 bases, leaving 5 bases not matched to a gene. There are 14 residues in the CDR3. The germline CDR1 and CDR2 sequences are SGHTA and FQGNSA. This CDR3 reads CASRAGTSDGELFF. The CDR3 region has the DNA TGTGCCAGCAGGGCCGGGACTAGCGACGGGGAGCTGTTTTTT.

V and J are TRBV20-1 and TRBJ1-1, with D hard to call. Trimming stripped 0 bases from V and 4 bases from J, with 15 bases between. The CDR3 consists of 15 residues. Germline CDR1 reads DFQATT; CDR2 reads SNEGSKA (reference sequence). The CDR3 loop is CSARDGSRGSTEAFF. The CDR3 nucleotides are TGCAGTGCTAGAGATGGTTCGCGAGGAAGCACTGAAGCTTTCTTT.

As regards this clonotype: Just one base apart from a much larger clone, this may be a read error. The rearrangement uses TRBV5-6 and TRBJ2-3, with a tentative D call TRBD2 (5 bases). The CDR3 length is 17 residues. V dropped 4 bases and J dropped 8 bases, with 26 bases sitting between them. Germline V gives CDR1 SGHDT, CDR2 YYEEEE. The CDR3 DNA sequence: TGTGCCAGCAGCACCGATCTCCGGACGATTAAAGGAGGTACGCAGTATTTT. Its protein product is CASSTDLRTIKGGTQYF. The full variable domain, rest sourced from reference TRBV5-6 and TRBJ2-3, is DAGVTQSPTHLIKTRGQQVTLRCSPKSGHDTVSWYQQALGQGPQFIFQYYEEEERQRGNFPDRFSGHQFPNYSSELNVNALLLGDSALYLCASSTDLRTIKGGTQYFGPGTRLTVL.

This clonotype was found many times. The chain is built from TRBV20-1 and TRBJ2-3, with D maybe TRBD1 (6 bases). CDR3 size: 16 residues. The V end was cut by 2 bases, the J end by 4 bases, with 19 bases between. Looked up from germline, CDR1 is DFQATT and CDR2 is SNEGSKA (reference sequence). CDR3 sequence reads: CSARIFSGERADTQYF. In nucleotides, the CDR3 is TGCAGTGCTAGAATTTTCTCAGGGGAAAGAGCAGATACGCAGTATTTT.

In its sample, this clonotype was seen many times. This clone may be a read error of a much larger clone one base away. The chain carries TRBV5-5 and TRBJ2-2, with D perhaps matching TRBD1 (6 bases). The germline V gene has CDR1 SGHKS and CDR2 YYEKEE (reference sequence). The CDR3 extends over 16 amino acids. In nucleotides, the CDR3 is TGTGCCAGCAGCTTGGTTCCGGGGACACCCACCGGGGAGCGGTTTTTT. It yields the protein CASSLVPGTPTGERFF.

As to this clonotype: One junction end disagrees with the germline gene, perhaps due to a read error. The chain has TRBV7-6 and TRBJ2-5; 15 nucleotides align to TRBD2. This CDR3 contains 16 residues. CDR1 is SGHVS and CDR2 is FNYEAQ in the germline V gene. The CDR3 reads CAGSPRTSGGVETQYF. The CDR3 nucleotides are TGTGCCGGCAGCCCACGGACTAGCGGGGGGGTCGAGACCCAGTACTTC.

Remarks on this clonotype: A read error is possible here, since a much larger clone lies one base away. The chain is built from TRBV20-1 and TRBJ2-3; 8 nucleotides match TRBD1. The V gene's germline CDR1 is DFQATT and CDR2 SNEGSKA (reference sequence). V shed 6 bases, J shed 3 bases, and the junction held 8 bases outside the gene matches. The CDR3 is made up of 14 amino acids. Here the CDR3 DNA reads TGCAGTGCCGAGTGGCAGGGGGCGACAGATACGCAGTATTTT. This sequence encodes CSAEWQGATDTQYF.

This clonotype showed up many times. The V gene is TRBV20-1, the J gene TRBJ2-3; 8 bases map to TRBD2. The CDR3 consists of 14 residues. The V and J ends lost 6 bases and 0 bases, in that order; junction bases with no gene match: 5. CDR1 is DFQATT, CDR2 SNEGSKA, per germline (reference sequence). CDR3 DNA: TGCAGTGCCGAAGCGGGGGACAGCACAGATACGCAGTATTTT. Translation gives CSAEAGDSTDTQYF.

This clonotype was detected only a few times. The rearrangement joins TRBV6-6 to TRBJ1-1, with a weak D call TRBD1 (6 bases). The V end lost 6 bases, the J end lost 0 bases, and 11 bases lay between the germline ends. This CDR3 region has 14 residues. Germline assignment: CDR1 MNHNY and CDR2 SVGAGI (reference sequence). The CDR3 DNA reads TGTGCCAGCAGGGAACAGGGTATGAACACTGAAGCTTTCTTT. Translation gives CASREQGMNTEAFF.

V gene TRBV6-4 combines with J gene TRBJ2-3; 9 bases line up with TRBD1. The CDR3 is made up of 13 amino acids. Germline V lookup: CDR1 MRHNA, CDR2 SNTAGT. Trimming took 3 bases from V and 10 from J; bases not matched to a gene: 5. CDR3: CASSETRDRAQYF. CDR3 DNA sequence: TGTGCCAGCAGTGAAACCCGGGACAGGGCGCAGTATTTT.

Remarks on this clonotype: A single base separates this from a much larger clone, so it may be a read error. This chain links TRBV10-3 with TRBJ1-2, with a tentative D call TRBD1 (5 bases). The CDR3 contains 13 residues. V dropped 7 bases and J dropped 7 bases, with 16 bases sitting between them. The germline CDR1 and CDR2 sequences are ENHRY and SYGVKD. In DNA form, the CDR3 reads TGTGCCATCACGGCGGCAGGAAGGGGTGGCTACACCTTC. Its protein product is CAITAAGRGGYTF.

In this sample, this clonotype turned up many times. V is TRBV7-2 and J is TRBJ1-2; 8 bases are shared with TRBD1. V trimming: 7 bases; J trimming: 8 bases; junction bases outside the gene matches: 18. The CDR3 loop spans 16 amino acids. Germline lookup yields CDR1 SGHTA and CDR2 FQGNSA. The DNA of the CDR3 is TGTGCCAGCACTAACGCAGGGGGCTGGGGCATTGGCGGCTACACCTTC. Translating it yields CASTNAGGWGIGGYTF.

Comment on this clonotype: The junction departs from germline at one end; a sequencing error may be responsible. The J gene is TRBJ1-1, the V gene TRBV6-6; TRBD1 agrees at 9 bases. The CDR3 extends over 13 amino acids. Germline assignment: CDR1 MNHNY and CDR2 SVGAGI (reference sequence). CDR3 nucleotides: TGTGCCAGCAGGGACAGGGGTAACACTAAAGCTTTCTTT. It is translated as CASRDRGNTKAFF.

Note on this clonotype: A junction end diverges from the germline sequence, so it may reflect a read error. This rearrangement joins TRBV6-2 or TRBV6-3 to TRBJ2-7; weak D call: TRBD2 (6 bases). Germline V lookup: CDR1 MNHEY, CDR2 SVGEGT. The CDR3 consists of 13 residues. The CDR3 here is CASGGWEDYGQYF. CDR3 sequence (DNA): TGTGCCAGCGGTGGGTGGGAGGACTACGGGCAGTACTTC.

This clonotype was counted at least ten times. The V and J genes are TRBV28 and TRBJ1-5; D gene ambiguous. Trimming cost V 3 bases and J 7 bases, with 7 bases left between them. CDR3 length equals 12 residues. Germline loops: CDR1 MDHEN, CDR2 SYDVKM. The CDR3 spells CASSFPTQPQHF. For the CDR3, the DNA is TGTGCCAGCAGTTTTCCTACACAGCCCCAGCATTTT.

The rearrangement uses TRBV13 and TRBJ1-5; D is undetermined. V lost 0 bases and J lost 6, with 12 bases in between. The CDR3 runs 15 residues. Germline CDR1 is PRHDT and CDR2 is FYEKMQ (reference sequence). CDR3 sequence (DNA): TGTGCCAGCAGCTTAGGGTTCGCAGCGGGTCAGCCCCAGCATTTT. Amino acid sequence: CASSLGFAAGQPQHF.